The 22 T cell receptor beta chains listed next were all sequenced from one sample in a study of T cell responses to AZD1222 COVID-19 vaccine. This table comes from immunoSEQ multiplex PCR, and its TCRdb copy is limited to in-frame clones, with some not included. Of about 160,000 clones listed, approximately 90% are singletons. The starting material was peripheral blood, obtained 28 days after the second AZD1222 dose. All receptors derive from an adult who received the AZD1222 COVID-19 vaccine.

The chain is built from TRBV18 and TRBJ2-1; D might be TRBD1 (5 bases). CDR3 length equals 16 residues. The V gene lost 6 bases and the J gene lost 2 bases, with 17 bases spanning the gap. Germline-derived CDR1 and CDR2 are KGHSH and LQKENI. The CDR3 nucleotides read TGTGCCAGCTCCGGTGGTGGGGCCCACACCTACAATGAGCAGTTCTTC. Translation: CASSGGGAHTYNEQFF.

The chain employs TRBV5-1 and TRBJ1-2; tentatively, D is TRBD1 (5 bases). The germline V gene encodes CDR1 SGHRS and CDR2 YFSETQ. The ends were cut back, 0 bases at V and 4 bases at J, with 13 bases in the middle. The CDR3 totals 15 residues. This chain's CDR3 is CASSLAGRDFYGYTF. The CDR3 region has the DNA TGCGCCAGCAGCTTGGCGGGACGGGACTTCTATGGCTACACCTTC.

This chain connects TRBV28 to TRBJ1-5; TRBD1 is a possible D gene (6 bases). The CDR3 sequence is 13 residues long. CDR1 and CDR2 from the germline V gene are MDHEN and SYDVKM. V was trimmed by 5 bases and J by 9 bases, leaving 14 bases between them. The CDR3 region is CASSGQPMGPQHF. The DNA for the CDR3 is TGTGCCAGCAGTGGACAGCCCATGGGGCCCCAGCATTTT.

V gene TRBV7-2 combines with J gene TRBJ2-7; D not certain. Trimming removed 1 base at V and 2 bases at J, with 12 bases between. The CDR3 length is 15 residues. CDR1 is SGHTA, CDR2 FQGNSA, per germline. The CDR3 sequence: CASSLVGIPAYEQYF. The DNA of the CDR3 is TGTGCCAGCAGCTTAGTCGGTATACCGGCCTACGAGCAGTACTTC.

The chain uses TRBV11-2 and TRBJ2-2; D may correspond to TRBD1 or TRBD2 (5 bases each). This CDR3 has 17 residues. Germline-derived CDR1 and CDR2 are SGHAT and FQNNGV. Between the trimmed V and J ends, which lost 0 bases and 1 base, there was a span of 12 bases. DNA of the CDR3: TGTGCCAGCAGCTTAGATCTGAGGGGACGGAACACCGGGGAGCTGTTTTTT. Its translation is CASSLDLRGRNTGELFF. The variable domain in full, with the rest retrieved from reference TRBV11-2 and TRBJ2-2, is EAGVAQSPRYKIIEKRQSVAFWCNPISGHATLYWYQQILGQGPKLLIQFQNNGVVDDSQLPKDRFSAERLKGVDSTLKIQPAKLEDSAVYLCASSLDLRGRNTGELFFGEGSRLTVL.

The chain couples TRBV19 to TRBJ1-2, with 10 positions matching TRBD1. Germline lookup yields CDR1 LNHDA and CDR2 SQIVND (reference sequence). J gave up 7 bases and V 6 bases, and 5 bases lay outside the gene matches. The CDR3 loop spans 13 amino acids. The CDR3 nucleotides are TGTGCCAGTAGAGGACAGGGGGGTAGTGGCTACACCTTC. This translates into CASRGQGGSGYTF.

The V call is TRBV6-2 or TRBV6-3, the J call TRBJ2-2; D uncertain. The germline V gene encodes CDR1 MNHEY and CDR2 SVGEGT. V was cut by 1 base and J by 9 bases, with 3 bases left in between. The CDR3 is made up of 11 amino acids. The CDR3 reads CASSYYRELFF. The CDR3 nucleotides read TGTGCCAGCAGTTACTACCGGGAGCTGTTTTTT.

The rearrangement uses TRBV11-2 and TRBJ2-7; D is perhaps TRBD1 or TRBD2 (6 bases each). The germline CDR1 and CDR2 sequences are SGHAT and FQNNGV. V was clipped by 4 bases and J by 1 base, with 17 bases between them. This CDR3 region has 16 residues. The CDR3 bases are TGTGCCAGCAGCTCGGAGGGGGGAAGGACATCCTACGAGCAGTACTTC. It is translated as CASSSEGGRTSYEQYF. The entire variable domain, with the rest obtained from reference TRBV11-2 and TRBJ2-7, is as follows: EAGVAQSPRYKIIEKRQSVAFWCNPISGHATLYWYQQILGQGPKLLIQFQNNGVVDDSQLPKDRFSAERLKGVDSTLKIQPAKLEDSAVYLCASSSEGGRTSYEQYFGPGTRLTVT.

This rearrangement joins TRBV7-8 to TRBJ1-2; D is unclear. Trimming removed 0 bases from V and 6 bases from J, with 11 bases in between. Germline V CDR1 and CDR2: SGHVS, FQNEAQ. The CDR3 extends over 14 amino acids. The CDR3: CASSLAGPLDGYTF. CDR3 DNA: TGTGCCAGCAGCTTAGCCGGGCCACTCGATGGCTACACCTTC.

In this sample, this clone is medium-sized. The rearrangement uses TRBV6-4 and TRBJ2-2; 11 nucleotides align to TRBD1. The CDR3 is made up of 15 amino acids. Losses at the gene ends were 2 bases for V and 4 bases for J; bases not matched to a gene: 0. Germline values: CDR1 MRHNA, CDR2 SNTAGT. DNA of the CDR3: TGTGCCAGCAGTGACGGGACAGGGGGCACCGGGGAGCTGTTTTTT. This gives the protein CASSDGTGGTGELFF.

The CDR3 here is CASSRGGDFASPLHF. CDR3 in DNA: TGTGCCAGCAGCAGAGGGGGGGATTTTGCTTCACCCCTCCACTTT. The chain has TRBV7-2 and TRBJ1-6, with D perhaps matching TRBD1 (6 bases). Germline V gene data show CDR1 as SGHTA and CDR2 as FQGNSA. This CDR3 spans 15 amino acids. V was shortened by 5 bases and J by 9 bases, with 17 bases between the two germline ends.

The rearrangement joins TRBV6-4 to TRBJ2-1, with 13 bases matching TRBD2. CDR3 length: 15 residues. Trimming cost V 6 bases and J 9 bases; bases outside gene matches: 8. The germline V gene has CDR1 MRHNA and CDR2 SNTAGT. As DNA, the CDR3 is TGTGCCAGCAGCCCCACTAGCGGGGGGGCGGGTGAGCAGTTCTTC. Translating gives CASSPTSGGAGEQFF.

The gene calls are TRBV18 and TRBJ1-2; possible D gene TRBD1, 5 bases. The germline V and J ends were trimmed by 3 bases and 2 bases, with 10 bases remaining between them. The germline V gene encodes CDR1 KGHSH and CDR2 LQKENI. The CDR3 is 14 amino acids. The CDR3 sequence is CASSPYTGNYGYTF. The CDR3 DNA reads as TGTGCCAGCTCACCCTACACAGGAAACTATGGCTACACCTTC.

This chain uses TRBV20-1 with TRBJ2-3; D is unresolved. V lost 3 bases and J 2 bases, leaving 21 bases between the germline ends. CDR3 size: 17 residues. Per the germline V gene, CDR1 is DFQATT and CDR2 is SNEGSKA (reference sequence). The CDR3 DNA follows: TGCAGTGCTAGTAACGTAAGAGAACAATGGGCCACAGATACGCAGTATTTT. This codes for CSASNVREQWATDTQYF.

This clone has just one count. This chain uses TRBV25-1 with TRBJ1-1; D gene ambiguous. This CDR3 has 15 residues. CDR1 is MGHDK and CDR2 is SYGVNS in the germline V gene. The germline V and J ends were trimmed by 6 bases and 1 base, with 15 bases remaining between them. The CDR3 loop reads CASSPRRGANTEAFF. Written as DNA, the CDR3 is TGTGCCAGCAGCCCCCGGCGGGGAGCGAACACTGAAGCTTTCTTT.

The chain links TRBV11-2 to TRBJ1-6, with 9 bases that match TRBD1. Germline V gene data show CDR1 as SGHAT and CDR2 as FQNNGV. The CDR3 consists of 14 residues. Unmatched junction bases numbered 6, after V lost 5 bases and J lost 10 bases. The CDR3 nucleotides are TGTGCCAGCAGCCGTTTGGACAGGGGATCACCCCTCCACTTT. Protein: CASSRLDRGSPLHF.

This clone was seen once. V is TRBV18 and J is TRBJ2-2; no firm D call. Germline-derived CDR1 and CDR2 are KGHSH and LQKENI. Deletions cut 3 bases from V and 10 bases from J, with 15 bases between. The CDR3 is 14 amino acids. The CDR3 DNA follows: TGTGCCAGCTCACCGCCAGCCCTTAGAGAGGAGCTGTTTTTT. Protein product: CASSPPALREELFF.

J is TRBJ1-2 and V is TRBV10-3, with TRBD1 matching 10 bases. Germline CDR1 ENHRY, CDR2 SYGVKD. J lost 7 bases, V lost 8 bases, and 4 bases had no gene match. There are 12 residues in the CDR3. The CDR3 DNA sequence: TGTGCCATCGGACAGGGGGAAGGTGGCTACACCTTC. This gives the protein CAIGQGEGGYTF.

The rearrangement links TRBV3-1 (or the pseudogene TRBV3-2) to TRBJ2-5; unclear D gene. CDR3 length equals 14 residues. V gave up 1 base and J gave up 3 bases, with 9 bases separating them. Germline V gives CDR1 LGHDT, CDR2 YNNKEL (reference sequence). The CDR3 DNA is TGTGCCAGCAGCCAAGGCCAGTGGGAAGAGACCCAGTACTTC. Translation gives CASSQGQWEETQYF.

There are a few counts of this clone. The chain couples TRBV3-1 (or the pseudogene TRBV3-2) to TRBJ1-6, with a tentative D call TRBD1 (5 bases). Between the trimmed V and J ends, which lost 3 bases and 8 bases, there was a span of 11 bases. Germline lookup yields CDR1 LGHDT and CDR2 YNNKEL (reference sequence). The CDR3 length is 14 residues. CDR3: CASSQGLGDSPLHF. CDR3 DNA: TGTGCCAGCAGCCAGGGACTGGGGGATTCACCCCTCCACTTT.

V gene TRBV30 combines with J gene TRBJ1-5, with D tentatively TRBD1 (5 bases). Per the germline V gene, CDR1 is GTSNPN and CDR2 is SVGIG (reference sequence). Deletions cut 2 bases from V and 0 bases from J, with 23 bases between. The CDR3 sequence is 19 residues long. CDR3 nucleotides: TGTGCCTGGAGTTCCAACACAGGACACGCTCCTTATAGCAATCAGCCCCAGCATTTT. This gives the protein CAWSSNTGHAPYSNQPQHF.

The chain employs TRBV6-1 and TRBJ1-4; TRBD1 might be the D (5 bases). The CDR3 has 18 residues. Per germline, CDR1 MNHNS and CDR2 SASEGT. Trimming removed 1 base at V and 6 bases at J, with 21 bases between. CDR3 bases: TGTGCCAGCAGTGAAGGGGCTTTAGGAGGACACATTTATGAAAAACTGTTTTTT. Amino acids: CASSEGALGGHIYEKLFF.